This T cell receptor (beta chain) was recovered during a study of shared clonotypes between healthy human individuals. A deep-level run was used for the assay. When replicate PCRs were run on sorted subsets, they used around 200 ng DNA, tens of thousands of T cell genomes. Clones were sequenced by immunoSEQ multiplex PCR, and TCRdb holds only the in-frame ones, with some missing. The sample lists 600,000 to 700,000 clones, 60% to 75% occurring once. As for this clone: Its specificity is not known.

Study-wide results and caveats: Naive subsets generally had larger estimated richness than memory subsets.

Germline V gene sequence: CDR1 ENHRY, CDR2 SYGVKD. V lost 0 bases and J lost 9; bases outside the gene matches: 9. CDR3 length equals 16 residues. The sequencing input was memory CD4+ T cells sorted from blood. Subset noted: CD45RA-negative fraction. The chain has TRBV10-3 and TRBJ2-1; 9 nucleotides align to TRBD1. This receptor was obtained from a woman aged 25-40 years in good health. For the CDR3, the DNA is TGTGCCATCAGTGAGTCACAGGGGGCAGTTTCTGGTGAGCAGTTCTTC. Encoded protein: CAISESQGAVSGEQFF.